The 3 T cell receptor beta chains presented below share a single source sample, sequenced in a study of CD8 T cells in ankylosing spondylitis (dated by TCRdb to about 2017). Library creation used 5' RACE. TCRdb names Illumina HiSeq 2500 as the instrument used. TCRdb reworked the public reads: Q25 trimming with fastp, MiXCR clone assembly, productive beta chains retained. Each entry is one CDR3 protein sequence, shown with its most common DNA and genes. This sample is represented by approximately 250,000 distinct CDR3 sequences; about 10% of them were singletons. Clones ranked in the top ten supply 2.6% of the sample. The sequenced sample consisted of blood, either unsorted or a sorted T cell fraction (not recorded which). The receptors derive from a male donor with ankylosing spondylitis or in good health (not recorded which).

The chain has TRBV29-1 and TRBJ1-1; 10 bases map to TRBD1. The CDR3 length is 13 residues. Germline values: CDR1 SQVTM, CDR2 ANQGSEA. The trim removed 7 bases at V and 5 bases at J, leaving 7 bases unmatched. The CDR3 reads CSARTGGRTEAFF. CDR3 in DNA: TGCAGCGCAAGGACAGGGGGTAGGACTGAAGCTTTCTTT.

This clonotype was counted at least ten times. The rearrangement joins TRBV20-1 to TRBJ2-7, with 7 positions matching TRBD1. This CDR3 contains 13 residues. Germline loops: CDR1 DFQATT, CDR2 SNEGSKA (reference sequence). V trimming: 6 bases; J trimming: 5 bases; junction bases outside the gene matches: 10. The CDR3 sequence is CSARKGAQNEQYF. CDR3 DNA: TGCAGTGCCAGGAAGGGGGCGCAGAACGAGCAGTACTTC.

The V call is TRBV7-9, the J call TRBJ2-5; D unclear. With 7 bases removed from V and 10 bases from J, the gap between germline ends came to 13 bases. The CDR3 has 11 residues. Germline CDR1 SEHNR, CDR2 FQNEAQ (reference sequence). For the CDR3, the DNA is TGTGCCAGCAACCCACTAAAGAGCCAGTACTTC. Translated: CASNPLKSQYF.